The source of this T cell receptor beta chain is a study of blood T cell repertoires in COVID-19. Looking at the study overall: The study drew acute and convalescent COVID-19 samples from the United States, Italy and Spain.

There are 12 residues in the CDR3. Unmatched junction bases numbered 2, after V lost 10 bases and J lost 3 bases. Germline V CDR1 and CDR2: MDHEN, SYDVKM. Authors' processing steps: The authors estimated nucleated cell counts from reference gene primer amplification. Sequencing was performed with immunoSEQ multiplex PCR; in TCRdb, only in-frame clones are kept and a portion is missing. V, J and clone size derive from that table, while D and trimming were established from the DNA sequence. The table lists about 180,000 clones, over 70% of them singletons, with around 15% in the top ten. Living in under 30 US areas, the participants were between 18 and 89 years of age. Participants were placed into cohorts based on the clinical history they reported.

The V call is TRBV28, the J call TRBJ1-5, with TRBD1 matching over 8 bases. Sequencing was carried out using PBMCs or T cells enriched from blood (not recorded which). The receptor was isolated from a man in his fifties or sixties who had been exposed to COVID-19. CDR3 nucleotide sequence: TGTGCCATACAGGGGGTCAATCAGCCCCAGCATTTT. Translation gives CAIQGVNQPQHF. Full variable domain (rest looked up from reference TRBV28 and TRBJ1-5): DVKVTQSSRYLVKRTGEKVFLECVQDMDHENMFWYRQDPGLGLRLIYFSYDVKMKEKGDIPEGYSVSREKKERFSLILESASTNQTSMYLCAIQGVNQPQHFGDGTRLSIL.